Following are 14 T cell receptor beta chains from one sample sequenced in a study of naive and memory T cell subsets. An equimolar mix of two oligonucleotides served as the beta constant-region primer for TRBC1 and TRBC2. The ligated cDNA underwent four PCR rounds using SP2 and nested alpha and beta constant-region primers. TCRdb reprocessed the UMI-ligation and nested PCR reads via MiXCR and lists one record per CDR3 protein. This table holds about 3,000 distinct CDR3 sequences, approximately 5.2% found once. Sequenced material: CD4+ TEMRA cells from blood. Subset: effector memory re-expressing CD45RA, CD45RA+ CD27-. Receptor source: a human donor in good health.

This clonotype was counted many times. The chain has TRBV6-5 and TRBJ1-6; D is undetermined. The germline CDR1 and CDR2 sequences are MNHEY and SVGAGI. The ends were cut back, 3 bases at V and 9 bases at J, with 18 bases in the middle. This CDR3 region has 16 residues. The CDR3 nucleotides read TGTGCCAGCAGTTATGGTCCCGCCCGGAGGACTTCACCCCTCCACTTT. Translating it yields CASSYGPARRTSPLHF.

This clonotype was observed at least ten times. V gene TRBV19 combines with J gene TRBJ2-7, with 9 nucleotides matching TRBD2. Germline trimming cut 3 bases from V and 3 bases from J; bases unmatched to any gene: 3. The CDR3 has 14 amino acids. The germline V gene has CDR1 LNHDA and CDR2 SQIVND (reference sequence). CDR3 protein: CASSIELAGYEQYF. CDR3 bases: TGTGCCAGTAGTATTGAACTAGCGGGCTACGAGCAGTACTTC.

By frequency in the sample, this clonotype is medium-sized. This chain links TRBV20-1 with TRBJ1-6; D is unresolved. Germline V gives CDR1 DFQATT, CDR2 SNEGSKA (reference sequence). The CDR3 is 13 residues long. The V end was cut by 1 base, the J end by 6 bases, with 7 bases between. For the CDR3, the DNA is TGCAGTGCTAGAGGCCAACTTAATTCACCCCTCCACTTT. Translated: CSARGQLNSPLHF.

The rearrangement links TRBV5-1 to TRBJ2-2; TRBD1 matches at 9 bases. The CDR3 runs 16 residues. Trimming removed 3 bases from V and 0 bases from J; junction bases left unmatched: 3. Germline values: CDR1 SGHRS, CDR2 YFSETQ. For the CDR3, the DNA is TGCGCCAGCAGCTCTAGACAGGGGGCGAACACCGGGGAGCTGTTTTTT. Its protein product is CASSSRQGANTGELFF. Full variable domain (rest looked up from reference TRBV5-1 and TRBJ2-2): KAGVTQTPRYLIKTRGQQVTLSCSPISGHRSVSWYQQTPGQGLQFLFEYFSETQRNKGNFPGRFSGRQFSNSRSEMNVSTLELGDSALYLCASSSRQGANTGELFFGEGSRLTVL.

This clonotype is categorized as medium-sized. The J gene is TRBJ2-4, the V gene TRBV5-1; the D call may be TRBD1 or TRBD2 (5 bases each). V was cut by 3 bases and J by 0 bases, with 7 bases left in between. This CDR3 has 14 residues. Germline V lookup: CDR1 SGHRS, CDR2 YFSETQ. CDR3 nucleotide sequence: TGCGCCAGCAGCTCCGGGACAGCCAAAAACATTCAGTACTTC. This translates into CASSSGTAKNIQYF.

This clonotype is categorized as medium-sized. The CDR3 protein is CASSLGQRLMNTEAFF. In DNA form, the CDR3 reads TGTGCCAGCAGCTTGGGGCAGCGGCTAATGAACACTGAAGCTTTCTTT. This chain connects TRBV5-6 to TRBJ1-1; D unresolved. Per the germline V gene, CDR1 is SGHDT and CDR2 is YYEEEE. There are 16 residues in the CDR3. V gave up 0 bases and J gave up 0 bases, with 12 bases separating them. The full variable domain, in which reference TRBV5-6 and TRBJ1-1 provide the parts outside the CDR3, is DAGVTQSPTHLIKTRGQQVTLRCSPKSGHDTVSWYQQALGQGPQFIFQYYEEEERQRGNFPDRFSGHQFPNYSSELNVNALLLGDSALYLCASSLGQRLMNTEAFFGQGTRLTVV.

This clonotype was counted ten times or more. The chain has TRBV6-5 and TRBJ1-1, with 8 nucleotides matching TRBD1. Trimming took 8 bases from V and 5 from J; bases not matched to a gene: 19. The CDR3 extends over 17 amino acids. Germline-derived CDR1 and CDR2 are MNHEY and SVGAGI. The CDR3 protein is CASGNLLSGTGGTEAFF. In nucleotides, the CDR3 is TGTGCCAGCGGGAATTTACTCTCCGGGACAGGAGGAACTGAAGCTTTCTTT.

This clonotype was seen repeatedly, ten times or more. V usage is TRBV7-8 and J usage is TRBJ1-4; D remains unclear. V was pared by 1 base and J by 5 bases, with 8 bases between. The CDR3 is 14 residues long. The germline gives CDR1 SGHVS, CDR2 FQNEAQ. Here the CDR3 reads CASSLGRQNEKLFF. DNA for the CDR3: TGTGCCAGCAGCTTAGGTCGGCAAAATGAAAAACTGTTTTTT. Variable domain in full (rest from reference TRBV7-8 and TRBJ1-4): GAGVSQSPRYKVAKRGQDVALRCDPISGHVSLFWYQQALGQGPEFLTYFQNEAQLDKSGLPSDRFFAERPEGSVSTLKIQRTQQEDSAVYLCASSLGRQNEKLFFGSGTQLSVL.

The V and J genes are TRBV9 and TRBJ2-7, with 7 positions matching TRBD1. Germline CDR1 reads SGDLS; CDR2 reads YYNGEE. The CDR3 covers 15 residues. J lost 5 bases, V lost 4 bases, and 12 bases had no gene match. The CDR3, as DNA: TGTGCCAGCAGCCGGCAAGGGGGACAGTCGAACGAGCAGTACTTC. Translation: CASSRQGGQSNEQYF.

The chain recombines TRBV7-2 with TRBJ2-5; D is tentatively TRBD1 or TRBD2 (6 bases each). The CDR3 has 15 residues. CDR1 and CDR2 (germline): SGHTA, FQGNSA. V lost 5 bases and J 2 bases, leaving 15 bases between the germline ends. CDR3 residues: CASSPAGTGQETQYF. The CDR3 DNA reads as TGTGCCAGCAGCCCAGCGGGCACAGGGCAAGAGACCCAGTACTTC.

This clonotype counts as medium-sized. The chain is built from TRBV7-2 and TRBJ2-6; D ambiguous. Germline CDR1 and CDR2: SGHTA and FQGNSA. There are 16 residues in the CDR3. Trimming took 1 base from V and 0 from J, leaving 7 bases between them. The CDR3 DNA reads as TGTGCCAGCAGCTTAGTTTCGAGCTCTGGGGCCAACGTCCTGACTTTC. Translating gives CASSLVSSSGANVLTF.

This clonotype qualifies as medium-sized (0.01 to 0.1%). CDR3 bases: TGTGCCAGCAGTCCCACTGTAGGGGCCAGCCTTTACGAGCAGTACTTC. Its translation: CASSPTVGASLYEQYF. The chain couples TRBV6-1 to TRBJ2-7; D is perhaps TRBD1 (5 bases). The V gene's germline CDR1 is MNHNS and CDR2 SASEGT. V shed 5 bases and J shed 4 bases, with 21 bases lying between them. The CDR3 spans 16 residues.

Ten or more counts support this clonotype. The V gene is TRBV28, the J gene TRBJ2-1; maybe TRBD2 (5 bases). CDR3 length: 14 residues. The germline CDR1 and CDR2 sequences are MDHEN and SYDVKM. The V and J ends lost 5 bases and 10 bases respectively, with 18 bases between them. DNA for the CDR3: TGTGCCAGCAGTCGGAGTTGGGGAGAGTTCGAGCAGTTCTTC. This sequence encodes CASSRSWGEFEQFF.

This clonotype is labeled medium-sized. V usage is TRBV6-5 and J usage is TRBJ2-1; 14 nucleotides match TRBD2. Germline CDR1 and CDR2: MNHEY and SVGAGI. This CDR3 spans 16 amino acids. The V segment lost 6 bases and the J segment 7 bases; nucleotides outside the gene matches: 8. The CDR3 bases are TGTGCCAGCAGGGAAACCCGGACTAGCGGGAGGAATGAGCAGTTCTTC. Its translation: CASRETRTSGRNEQFF.